The rows below give T cell receptor beta chains drawn from one sample of a study of T cell responses to AZD1222 COVID-19 vaccine. The protocol was immunoSEQ multiplex PCR, while the TCRdb copy is restricted to in-frame clones and leaves out a portion. The table shows approximately 160,000 clones, with 91% occurring only once. This sample comprised peripheral blood, obtained on day 0 of AZD1222 vaccination. The receptors derive from an adult in good health. The CDR3 runs from the conserved cysteine through the conserved F or W. A D gene is named only where the DNA matches it firmly. Clone size, where shown, is once, few, many, or a class for clones that have expanded.

NA	TRBV5-1	TRBD2	TRBJ2-7	TGCGCCAGCAGCTCGGGACTAGCGTACGAGCAGTACTTC	CASSSGLAYEQYF
NA	TRBV5-1	NA	TRBJ2-1	TGCGCCAGCAGCTTGGAAGGGGCGGTCTCCTACAATGAGCAGTTCTTC	CASSLEGAVSYNEQFF
NA	TRBV11-2	NA	TRBJ2-3	TGTGCCAGCAGGCTAGCCCCACTATTCGATCCCCGCACAGATACGCAGTATTTT	CASRLAPLFDPRTDTQYF
NA	TRBV6-5	NA	TRBJ1-2	TGTGCCAGCAGTTACCCGCCTTGGGGCCAGGCGGGCTACACCTTC	CASSYPPWGQAGYTF
NA	TRBV4-3	TRBD2	TRBJ2-1	TGCGCCAGCAGCCAACTAGCGGGCTACAATGAGCAGTTCTTC	CASSQLAGYNEQFF
NA	TRBV7-6	TRBD2	TRBJ2-1	TGTGCCAGCAGCCTAGCGGGAGCGACCTACAATGAGCAGTTCTTC	CASSLAGATYNEQFF
few	TRBV6-5	NA	TRBJ2-5	TGTGCCAGCAGTCCCTGGGGATCGGGGGAGACCCAGTACTTC	CASSPWGSGETQYF
once	TRBV7-2	NA	TRBJ2-3	TGTGCCAGCAGCTTCTCACAGACAAGCACAGATACGCAGTATTTT	CASSFSQTSTDTQYF
NA	TRBV5-1	TRBD2	TRBJ2-5	TGCGCCAGCCACGGGGGGCAACTAGCGGGAATCCAAGAGACCCAGTACTTC	CASHGGQLAGIQETQYF
once	TRBV28	TRBD2	TRBJ2-3	TGTGCCAGCAATTCAAAGCGGGGCACGGGTGAAGATACGCAGTATTTT	CASNSKRGTGEDTQYF
few	TRBV3-1/TRBV3-2	NA	TRBJ1-2	TGTGCCAGCAGCCGAGACATAGGAGGTGGCTACACCTTC	CASSRDIGGGYTF
NA	TRBV7-9	NA	TRBJ2-7	TGTGCCAGCAGCTTACTAGGGACCGACTACGAGCAGTACTTC	CASSLLGTDYEQYF
NA	TRBV28	NA	TRBJ1-2	TGTGCCAGCAGTTTTGGACAGAGGTCCTATGGCTACACCTTC	CASSFGQRSYGYTF
NA	TRBV19	NA	TRBJ2-2	TGTGCCAGTAGTATAGGGTTCCGACAGCAACCGAACACCGGGGAGCTGTTTTTT	CASSIGFRQQPNTGELFF
NA	TRBV24-1	TRBD1	TRBJ2-2	TGTGCCACCAGTGGGGGCGACAGGGTCGGCGGGGAGCTGTTTTTT	CATSGGDRVGGELFF
once	TRBV28	NA	TRBJ2-2	TGTGCCAGCAGTTTTAAACCTCACACCGGGGAGCTGTTTTTT	CASSFKPHTGELFF
NA	TRBV19	NA	TRBJ1-5	TGTGCCACCTCATTCGGACAGTTTAGCAATCAGCCCCAGCATTTT	CATSFGQFSNQPQHF
NA	TRBV5-4	NA	TRBJ1-2	TGTGCCAGCAGCTTGTTCGGGACAACCGTCTATGGCTACACCTTC	CASSLFGTTVYGYTF
NA	TRBV4-3	TRBD2	TRBJ2-4	TGCGCCAGCAGCCAGGTCAGCGGGAGGAACCAAAACATTCAGTACTTC	CASSQVSGRNQNIQYF
NA	TRBV28	TRBD1	TRBJ2-7	TGTGCCAGCAGTTTGCTCGAGACAGGGGGCTTCGACGAGCAGTACTTC	CASSLLETGGFDEQYF
NA	TRBV25-1	NA	TRBJ2-3	TGTGCCAGCAGTGATCGGGCAGCCACAGATACGCAGTATTTT	CASSDRAATDTQYF
NA	TRBV18	NA	TRBJ2-1	TGTGCCAGCTCACCATCCCAGGATAACAATGAGCAGTTCTTC	CASSPSQDNNEQFF
NA	TRBV7-9	TRBD1	TRBJ1-2	TGTGCCAGCAGTCCACAGGGGACTAACTATGGCTACACCTTC	CASSPQGTNYGYTF
NA	TRBV7-2	TRBD1	TRBJ2-7	TGTGCCAGCAGCTTAGACTTTACGGGACAGCTTAGCTCCTACGAGCAGTACTTC	CASSLDFTGQLSSYEQYF
once	TRBV18	TRBD2	TRBJ2-7	TGTGCCAGCTCAGGGCAACTAGCGGGAGGACGCCCGCAGTACTTC	CASSGQLAGGRPQYF
NA	TRBV11-1	NA	TRBJ1-1	TGTGCCAGCAGCTTAGGGCGGGGTAGAAACACTGAAGCTTTCTTT	CASSLGRGRNTEAFF
NA	TRBV28	NA	TRBJ2-5	TGTGCCAGCAGTTTGACTACGTCCCAGTACTTC	CASSLTTSQYF
many	TRBV19	TRBD1	TRBJ1-2	TGTGCCAGTAGTGTAGATACTGGGACAGCCGGCTATGGCTACACCTTC	CASSVDTGTAGYGYTF
few	TRBV11-1	TRBD2	TRBJ2-7	TGTGCCAGCAGCTTGGCAGGGAGGGACGAGCAGTACTTC	CASSLAGRDEQYF
NA	TRBV7-2	NA	TRBJ2-3	TGTGCCAGCACCATTGGGAGGTCGGCTTTCACAGATACGCAGTATTTT	CASTIGRSAFTDTQYF
NA	TRBV5-8	NA	TRBJ2-7	TGTGCCAGCAGCCTCCCACAAGGGCTTGAGCAGTACTTC	CASSLPQGLEQYF
NA	TRBV5-4	NA	TRBJ1-2	TGTGCCAGCAGCAGGGATGGAGGGGTCTATGGCTACACCTTC	CASSRDGGVYGYTF
NA	TRBV24-1	TRBD1	TRBJ1-5	TGTGCCACCAGTGTTAGACAGGGTAATAATCAGCCCCAGCATTTT	CATSVRQGNNQPQHF
NA	TRBV29-1	NA	TRBJ1-1	TGCAGCGCCACTCCAGAGGCGTTGAACACTGAAGCTTTCTTT	CSATPEALNTEAFF
NA	TRBV10-3	NA	TRBJ1-6	TGTGCCATCAGTGAGTCGTCCCTGAACGAAAATTCACCCCTCCACTTT	CAISESSLNENSPLHF
NA	TRBV19	TRBD1	TRBJ2-7	TGTGCCAGTAGTATTGGACAGGGGGCGGACGAGCAGTACTTC	CASSIGQGADEQYF
NA	TRBV30	TRBD1	TRBJ1-6	TGTGCCTGGAAAAGACAAGACAGGGGTGATTCACCCCTCCACTTT	CAWKRQDRGDSPLHF
NA	TRBV28	NA	TRBJ1-5	TGTGCCAGCAGTTTACTAGGGCAGCCCCAGCATTTT	CASSLLGQPQHF
NA	TRBV19	NA	TRBJ2-2	TGTGCCAGTAACGGTGAACAGGTTACCGGGGAGCTGTTTTTT	CASNGEQVTGELFF